This TCR beta chain is from a study of blood T cell repertoires in COVID-19. Study-wide background: Both acute and convalescent COVID-19 samples were obtained from the United States, Italy and Spain. Sources were T cells, B-cell-depleted T cells, or PBMCs; the material itself was cDNA or gDNA.

Germline V CDR1 and CDR2: SGHDT, YYEEEE. This CDR3 is 16 amino acids long. Trimming shortened V by 4 bases and J by 5 bases, and 20 bases separated the two germline ends. Seattle's enrolled individuals joined amid active infection and were then monitored longitudinally. Per the original data handling: The assay estimated nucleated cells by amplifying reference gene primers. TCRdb keeps only in-frame clones here, not all; method: immunoSEQ multiplex PCR. The DNA gave D and trimming, while V, J and clone size come from that table. The sample holds 200,000 to 250,000 clones; about 83% are singletons and the top ten take roughly 1.2%.

The chain uses TRBV5-6 and TRBJ2-3; D might be TRBD2 (7 bases). Sequencing input: peripheral blood. The TCR was taken from a woman aged 25 to 45 with COVID-19, enrolled during active disease. The chain's CDR3 is CASSLPWGGARDTQYF. CDR3 coding DNA: TGTGCCAGCAGCCTCCCTTGGGGGGGGGCCAGAGATACGCAGTATTTT.